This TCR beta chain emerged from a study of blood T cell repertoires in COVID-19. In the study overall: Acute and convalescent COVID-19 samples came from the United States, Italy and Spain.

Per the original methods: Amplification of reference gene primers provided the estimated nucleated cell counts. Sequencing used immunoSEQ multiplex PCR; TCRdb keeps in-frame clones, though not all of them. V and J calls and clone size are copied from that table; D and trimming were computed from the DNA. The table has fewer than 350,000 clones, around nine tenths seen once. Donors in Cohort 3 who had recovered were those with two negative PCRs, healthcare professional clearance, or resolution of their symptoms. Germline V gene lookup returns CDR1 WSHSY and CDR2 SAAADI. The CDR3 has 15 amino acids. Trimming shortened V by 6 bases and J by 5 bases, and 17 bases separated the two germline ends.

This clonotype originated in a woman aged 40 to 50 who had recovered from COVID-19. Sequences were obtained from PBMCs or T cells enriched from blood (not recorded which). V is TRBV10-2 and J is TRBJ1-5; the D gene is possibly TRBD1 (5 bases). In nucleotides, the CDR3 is TGCGCCAGCAGACGCGGACACTCATCCGATCAGCCCCAGCATTTT. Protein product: CASRRGHSSDQPQHF.